One and the same sample provided the 28 T cell receptor beta chains below, sequenced in a study of PD-L1 blockade in urothelial cancer. Libraries were prepared by immunoSEQ multiplex PCR; TCRdb keeps only in-frame clonotypes and omits some of them. The data show around 100,000 clones, roughly nine tenths seen once. Sequencing was performed on PBMCs, taken around atezolizumab (anti-PD-L1) treatment. Receptors originate from a woman older than 75 with urothelial cancer.

CDR3 in amino acids: CASSTREGYGYTF. The CDR3 nucleotides are TGTGCCAGCAGCACCAGGGAAGGTTATGGCTACACCTTC. The chain carries TRBV5-4 and TRBJ1-2; D is perhaps TRBD1 (5 bases). V lost 4 bases, J lost 5 bases, and 12 bases lay in between. In germline, CDR1 is SGHNT, CDR2 YYREEE (reference sequence). The length of the CDR3 is 13 residues.

V usage is TRBV2 and J usage is TRBJ1-1; 8 nucleotides align to TRBD1. J lost 1 base, V lost 6 bases, and 4 bases had no gene match. Germline CDR1 reads SNHLY; CDR2 reads FYNNEI. The CDR3 has 14 residues. In DNA, the CDR3 is TGTGCCAGCAGCGGGACAGGCGGGAACACTGAAGCTTTCTTT. Protein sequence: CASSGTGGNTEAFF.

The chain joins TRBV5-6 to TRBJ1-2, with D perhaps matching TRBD1 (6 bases). Germline V gene lookup returns CDR1 SGHDT and CDR2 YYEEEE. V lost 4 bases and J 12 bases, leaving 19 bases between the germline ends. The CDR3 has 13 amino acids. As DNA, the CDR3 is TGTGCCAGCAGCCGACGACAGGAATTTTTTCACACCTTC. Its protein product is CASSRRQEFFHTF.

The chain combines TRBV5-1 with TRBJ2-4; 9 bases match TRBD1. CDR1 and CDR2 from the germline V gene are SGHRS and YFSETQ. The CDR3 extends over 13 amino acids. Trimming at V came to 2 bases and at J to 8 bases, leaving 2 bases not matched to a gene. CDR3 DNA: TGCGCCAGCAGCTTCCGGGACAGGGACATTCAGTACTTC. This sequence encodes CASSFRDRDIQYF.

The chain employs TRBV7-6 and TRBJ2-2; the match to TRBD2 covers 7 bases. Losses at the gene ends were 1 base for V and 5 bases for J; bases not matched to a gene: 7. This CDR3 region has 16 residues. CDR1 is SGHVS and CDR2 is FNYEAQ in the germline V gene. This CDR3 reads CASSLVGGSGTGELFF. The CDR3 nucleotides are TGTGCCAGCAGCTTAGTTGGCGGGAGCGGTACCGGGGAGCTGTTTTTT.

A few counts support this clone. The gene calls are TRBV29-1 and TRBJ1-1, with D perhaps matching TRBD1 (6 bases). V was cut by 0 bases and J by 5 bases, with 10 bases left in between. The CDR3 extends over 13 amino acids. From germline, CDR1 is SQVTM and CDR2 ANQGSEA. For the CDR3, the DNA is TGCAGCGTTGAAGAAGGGGGTAGGACTGAAGCTTTCTTT. Protein product: CSVEEGGRTEAFF.

This clone was picked up a small number of times. This sequence joins TRBV28 and TRBJ1-5; 9 nucleotides agree with TRBD1. Germline CDR1 MDHEN, CDR2 SYDVKM. The CDR3 sequence is 16 residues long. V trimming: 3 bases; J trimming: 6 bases; junction bases outside the gene matches: 9. CDR3 DNA sequence: TGTGCCAGCAGTTTTAGAGGACAGGGGACGGTTCAGCCCCAGCATTTT. Protein product: CASSFRGQGTVQPQHF.

The V and J genes are TRBV4-2 and TRBJ2-1; D gene uncertain. The V end lost 4 bases, the J end lost 8 bases, and 9 bases lay between the germline ends. Germline V gene sequence: CDR1 LGHNA, CDR2 YNFKEQ. CDR3 size: 12 residues. The CDR3 region has the DNA TGTGCCAGCAGCCCTCACGTAGATGAGCAGTTCTTC. It translates to CASSPHVDEQFF.

The V and J genes are TRBV18 and TRBJ2-5; TRBD2 aligns across 8 bases. J lost 1 base, V lost 6 bases, and 10 bases had no gene match. The CDR3 has 16 amino acids. CDR1 and CDR2 from the germline V gene are KGHSH and LQKENI. In nucleotides, the CDR3 is TGTGCCAGCTCCACCATGGGTAGCGGGGTCCAAGAGACCCAGTACTTC. This codes for CASSTMGSGVQETQYF.

The rearrangement links TRBV28 to TRBJ2-7, with TRBD2 matching 8 bases. The germline CDR1 and CDR2 sequences are MDHEN and SYDVKM. Trimming at V came to 5 bases and at J to 2 bases, leaving 11 bases not matched to a gene. The CDR3 length is 16 residues. The CDR3 sequence is CASSPSGTSATYEQYF. The CDR3 DNA follows: TGTGCCAGCAGTCCCAGCGGGACTAGTGCTACCTACGAGCAGTACTTC.

The genes are TRBV14 and TRBJ1-4; D remains unclear. The germline V gene has CDR1 SGHDN and CDR2 FVKESK. This CDR3 region has 16 residues. The V and J ends lost 4 bases and 8 bases respectively, with 20 bases between them. The CDR3 region is CASSPLGGRESEKLFF. The CDR3 nucleotides are TGTGCCAGCAGCCCGCTGGGAGGGAGGGAGAGCGAAAAACTGTTTTTT.

This rearrangement joins TRBV7-3 to TRBJ1-1, with 8 bases identical to TRBD1. The CDR3 is made up of 15 amino acids. The J segment lost 4 bases and the V segment lost 2 bases, leaving 6 bases of the junction unmatched. From germline, CDR1 is SGHTA and CDR2 FQGTGA. CDR3 sequence reads: CASSLSGGFGTEAFF. The DNA for the CDR3 is TGTGCCAGCAGCTTATCAGGGGGCTTCGGCACTGAAGCTTTCTTT.

A few counts support this clone. The V gene is TRBV7-3, the J gene TRBJ1-1; D might be TRBD1 (6 bases). Trimming shortened V by 4 bases and J by 4 bases, and 10 bases separated the two germline ends. The CDR3 extends over 13 amino acids. Germline CDR1 and CDR2: SGHTA and FQGTGA. CDR3 amino acids: CASSSGGFTEAFF. As DNA, the CDR3 is TGTGCCAGCAGCTCGGGGGGCTTCACTGAAGCTTTCTTT.

The chain uses TRBV5-4 and TRBJ2-3; D perhaps matches TRBD1 (6 bases). The CDR3 runs to 13 residues. From germline, CDR1 is SGHNT and CDR2 YYREEE (reference sequence). Trimming removed 9 bases at V and 0 bases at J, with 11 bases between. The CDR3, as DNA: TGTGCCACCGCAGGGGCTAGCACAGATACGCAGTATTTT. Translating gives CATAGASTDTQYF.

The V gene is TRBV19, the J gene TRBJ1-1; tentative D call: TRBD1 (5 bases). V was shortened by 5 bases and J by 4 bases, with 14 bases between the two germline ends. The CDR3 runs 14 residues. Germline loops: CDR1 LNHDA, CDR2 SQIVND (reference sequence). The CDR3 is CASSVDSWATEAFF. The CDR3 nucleotides read TGTGCCAGTAGTGTCGACAGTTGGGCCACTGAAGCTTTCTTT.

This chain joins TRBV19 and TRBJ1-1; 9 nucleotides align to TRBD1. With 9 bases clipped from V and 2 bases from J, the junction kept 13 bases outside the gene matches. The CDR3 is made up of 16 amino acids. The germline CDR1 and CDR2 sequences are LNHDA and SQIVND (reference sequence). This chain's CDR3 is CASYNRGQTGNTEAFF. CDR3 sequence (DNA): TGTGCCAGCTATAACAGGGGGCAAACCGGAAACACTGAAGCTTTCTTT.

The chain employs TRBV18 and TRBJ1-1; D not resolved. There are 13 residues in the CDR3. In germline, CDR1 is KGHSH, CDR2 LQKENI. V dropped 3 bases and J dropped 3 bases, with 8 bases sitting between them. CDR3 protein: CASSPPGYTEAFF. CDR3 DNA: TGTGCCAGCTCACCCCCGGGGTACACTGAAGCTTTCTTT.

The sample holds a few counts of this clone. The chain combines TRBV27 with TRBJ1-2; maybe TRBD1 (5 bases). The CDR3 covers 14 residues. Trimming removed 5 bases at V and 4 bases at J, with 14 bases between. Per the germline V gene, CDR1 is MNHEY and CDR2 is SMNVEV (reference sequence). The CDR3 region has the DNA TGTGCCAGCAGTAGCCCGACAGCGTCCTATGGCTACACCTTC. This encodes CASSSPTASYGYTF.

The J gene is TRBJ2-3, the V gene TRBV28; 8 bases agree with TRBD2. CDR3 length equals 16 residues. Germline CDR1 reads MDHEN; CDR2 reads SYDVKM. The V gene end was trimmed by 3 bases and the J gene end by 4 bases; junction bases not matched to a gene: 9. The CDR3: CASSFVAGISADTQYF. The DNA of the CDR3 is TGTGCCAGCAGTTTCGTAGCGGGAATTTCTGCAGATACGCAGTATTTT.

This rearrangement joins TRBV18 to TRBJ1-1; D gene uncertain. The CDR3 spans 17 residues. V was trimmed by 4 bases and J by 0 bases, leaving 18 bases between them. Germline CDR1 is KGHSH and CDR2 is LQKENI. In DNA, the CDR3 is TGTGCCAGCTCACTATACAATAAGAACCAAGTGAACACTGAAGCTTTCTTT. It encodes CASSLYNKNQVNTEAFF.

The rearrangement uses TRBV7-3 and TRBJ2-3; D not certain. The V end lost 1 base, the J end lost 2 bases, and 4 bases lay between the germline ends. The CDR3 spans 13 residues. Looked up from germline, CDR1 is SGHTA and CDR2 is FQGTGA. The CDR3 spells CASSLKHTDTQYF. Written as DNA, the CDR3 is TGTGCCAGCAGCTTAAAGCACACAGATACGCAGTATTTT.

The rearrangement links TRBV4-2 to TRBJ2-3; 9 nucleotides agree with TRBD2. This CDR3 has 18 residues. Germline V gene sequence: CDR1 LGHNA, CDR2 YNFKEQ. Trimming at V came to 0 bases and at J to 2 bases, leaving 9 bases not matched to a gene. The CDR3 region has the DNA TGTGCCAGCAGCCAAGATGGGGGGACTAGCAGCCACACAGATACGCAGTATTTT. Amino acids: CASSQDGGTSSHTDTQYF.

The chain uses TRBV29-1 and TRBJ1-1; D is perhaps TRBD1 (6 bases). Trimming stripped 4 bases from V and 0 bases from J, with 15 bases between. The CDR3 extends over 15 amino acids. Germline V gene sequence: CDR1 SQVTM, CDR2 ANQGSEA. The CDR3 protein is CSVAGTPDMNTEAFF. DNA of the CDR3: TGCAGCGTTGCCGGGACACCCGACATGAACACTGAAGCTTTCTTT.

In DNA form, the CDR3 reads TGTGCCAGTAGTAGAGACCCTTCCTACAATGAGCAGTTCTTC. Translation: CASSRDPSYNEQFF. The chain combines TRBV19 with TRBJ2-1; D call uncertain. V was trimmed by 4 bases and J by 1 base, leaving 8 bases between them. This CDR3 comprises 14 residues. CDR1 LNHDA and CDR2 SQIVND come from the germline V gene (reference sequence).

The genes are TRBV6-1 and TRBJ1-2; 7 positions agree with TRBD1. The CDR3 covers 14 residues. CDR1 is MNHNS, CDR2 SASEGT, per germline. V gave up 7 bases and J gave up 1 base; unmatched junction bases: 6. CDR3 in amino acids: CASILDRNNYGYTF. The CDR3 DNA follows: TGTGCCAGCATACTGGACAGGAATAACTATGGCTACACCTTC.

The V call is TRBV28, the J call TRBJ2-7, with TRBD1 matching 12 bases. The CDR3 loop spans 19 amino acids. Looked up from germline, CDR1 is MDHEN and CDR2 is SYDVKM. With 1 base clipped from V and 3 bases from J, the junction kept 13 bases outside the gene matches. DNA of the CDR3: TGTGCCAGCAGTTTATACAGTGTTGGGACAGGGGGCGCGAGCTACGAGCAGTACTTC. Amino acid sequence: CASSLYSVGTGGASYEQYF.

The chain links TRBV28 to TRBJ1-2, with 11 nucleotides matching TRBD1. The CDR3 loop spans 16 amino acids. Germline lookup yields CDR1 MDHEN and CDR2 SYDVKM. V gave up 5 bases and J gave up 4 bases; unmatched junction bases: 9. Here the CDR3 DNA reads TGTGCCAGCAGTCTAGGACAGGGGGCCTCACTCTATGGCTACACCTTC. Translated: CASSLGQGASLYGYTF.

The V gene is TRBV5-1, the J gene TRBJ2-1, with D possibly being TRBD2 (6 bases). The germline V and J ends were trimmed by 0 bases and 6 bases, with 13 bases remaining between them. This CDR3 comprises 15 residues. Germline CDR1 reads SGHRS; CDR2 reads YFSETQ. The CDR3 DNA reads TGCGCCAGCAGCTTGGCGGGGGACCCCGGCAATGAGCAGTTCTTC. Its translation: CASSLAGDPGNEQFF.